The 27 T cell receptor beta chains reported below all come from one sample, sequenced in a study of shared clonotypes between healthy human individuals. Only in-frame clones appear in the TCRdb table, and some are missing; sequencing was by immunoSEQ multiplex PCR. The sample includes a few million clones, roughly 90% of them seen just once. The specimen sequenced was naive CD4+ T cells from PBMCs. Regarding subset: CD45RA+ positively selected. The origin of the receptors is a young man in good health. Some clones in this sample may be carry-over from other donors' samples.

Points on this clone: This sample also contains other DNA sequences that code for the same CDR3. The rearrangement uses TRBV29-1 and TRBJ2-5; D gene unclear. CDR3 length equals 10 residues. V was clipped by 4 bases and J by 4 bases, with 4 bases between them. Germline CDR1 and CDR2: SQVTM and ANQGSEA. CDR3 amino acids: CSVGGETQYF. CDR3 coding DNA: TGCAGCGTTGGCGGAGAGACCCAGTACTTC.

This sequence joins TRBV29-1 and TRBJ2-7, with a weak D call TRBD2 (5 bases). This CDR3 region has 14 residues. Germline values: CDR1 SQVTM, CDR2 ANQGSEA. Trimming removed 5 bases at V and 3 bases at J, with 17 bases between. For the CDR3, the DNA is TGCAGCGTTACCCATAGGACGGGGAGCTACGAGCAGTACTTC. Translated, it gives CSVTHRTGSYEQYF.

This rearrangement joins TRBV9 to TRBJ2-1; 11 positions match TRBD2. From germline, CDR1 is SGDLS and CDR2 YYNGEE. The CDR3 extends over 17 amino acids. The V and J ends lost 4 bases and 4 bases, in that order; junction bases with no gene match: 10. The CDR3 nucleotides are TGTGCCAGCAGCCTAGGTACCGGGACTAGCGGTTACAATGAGCAGTTCTTC. The encoded protein is CASSLGTGTSGYNEQFF.

The rearrangement links TRBV9 to TRBJ1-2, with 8 bases lining up with TRBD1. CDR1 and CDR2 from the germline V gene are SGDLS and YYNGEE. Germline trimming cut 4 bases from V and 4 bases from J; bases unmatched to any gene: 12. The CDR3 extends over 16 amino acids. The CDR3: CASSLRGQEDIYGYTF. The CDR3 region has the DNA TGTGCCAGCAGCCTCCGGGGACAGGAAGACATCTATGGCTACACCTTC.

CDR3 in DNA: TGTGCCAGCAGCTTATCGGGGGCTTCCCGAGGGAATGAGCAGTTCTTC. It encodes CASSLSGASRGNEQFF. The chain is built from TRBV7-3 and TRBJ2-1; D is possibly TRBD1 or TRBD2 (6 bases each). The CDR3 loop spans 16 amino acids. V lost 2 bases and J lost 7, with 18 bases in between. CDR1 SGHTA and CDR2 FQGTGA come from the germline V gene.

V gene TRBV5-4 combines with J gene TRBJ2-1; TRBD2 matches 14 bases. This CDR3 is built from 16 residues. Germline loops: CDR1 SGHNT, CDR2 YYREEE (reference sequence). V shed 4 bases, J shed 8 bases, and the junction held 8 bases outside the gene matches. The CDR3 spells CASSARLAGGRDEQFF. CDR3 DNA sequence: TGTGCCAGCAGCGCCAGACTAGCGGGAGGGCGCGATGAGCAGTTCTTC.

The chain recombines TRBV19 with TRBJ1-2; a possible D gene is TRBD1 (5 bases). This CDR3 has 13 residues. Trimming removed 6 bases at V and 4 bases at J, with 12 bases between. The germline CDR1 and CDR2 sequences are LNHDA and SQIVND (reference sequence). CDR3 DNA: TGTGCCAGTAGGCTGGGACTTTCCTATGGCTACACCTTC. It yields the protein CASRLGLSYGYTF.

The chain recombines TRBV10-3 with TRBJ2-1; 8 positions match TRBD2. Germline assignment: CDR1 ENHRY and CDR2 SYGVKD. The CDR3 has 14 residues. The V and J ends lost 10 bases and 6 bases, in that order; junction bases with no gene match: 11. The CDR3 spells CATDSGVLPNEQFF. The DNA of the CDR3 is TGTGCCACCGATAGCGGGGTCTTGCCCAATGAGCAGTTCTTC.

The J gene is TRBJ1-5, the V gene TRBV27; tentatively, D is TRBD1 (5 bases). The germline CDR1 and CDR2 sequences are MNHEY and SMNVEV (reference sequence). V was pared by 7 bases and J by 5 bases, with 6 bases between. CDR3 size: 11 residues. DNA for the CDR3: TGTGCCAGCACCAGGGATCAGCCCCAGCATTTT. Its protein is CASTRDQPQHF.

The chain carries TRBV7-3 and TRBJ2-1; 8 bases map to TRBD2. The CDR3 length is 15 residues. CDR1 is SGHTA, CDR2 FQGTGA, per germline. Losses at the gene ends were 5 bases for V and 4 bases for J; bases not matched to a gene: 7. In DNA, the CDR3 is TGTGCCAGCAGCCGTAGCGGGACCTATTACAATGAGCAGTTCTTC. This translates into CASSRSGTYYNEQFF.

This chain joins TRBV7-9 and TRBJ2-7, with 11 nucleotides matching TRBD1. Germline CDR1 reads SEHNR; CDR2 reads FQNEAQ (reference sequence). This CDR3 has 15 amino acids. Losses at the gene ends were 2 bases for V and 5 bases for J; bases not matched to a gene: 5. The CDR3 spells CASSLRTGGLDEQYF. For the CDR3, the DNA is TGTGCCAGCAGCTTAAGGACAGGGGGCCTTGACGAGCAGTACTTC.

J is TRBJ1-4 and V is TRBV2; no definite D call. Trimming stripped 1 base from V and 3 bases from J, with 6 bases between. Germline V gene sequence: CDR1 SNHLY, CDR2 FYNNEI. The CDR3 sequence is 14 residues long. CDR3 bases: TGTGCCAGCAGTGAAGGTCAGGCTAATGAAAAACTGTTTTTT. This codes for CASSEGQANEKLFF.

Points on this clone: Other DNA sequences of this sample code for an identical CDR3. The chain is built from TRBV9 and TRBJ2-2; no definite D call. The CDR3 is 13 amino acids. Trimming cost V 2 bases and J 4 bases, with 6 bases left between them. CDR1 and CDR2 from the germline V gene are SGDLS and YYNGEE. CDR3 in amino acids: CASSVFGTGELFF. Written as DNA, the CDR3 is TGTGCCAGCAGCGTGTTCGGCACCGGGGAGCTGTTTTTT.

J is TRBJ2-3 and V is TRBV19; 10 nucleotides agree with TRBD2. This CDR3 contains 19 residues. The junction had 11 bases not matched to a gene; V was cut back by 2 bases and J by 0 bases. The germline CDR1 and CDR2 sequences are LNHDA and SQIVND (reference sequence). Here the CDR3 DNA reads TGTGCCAGTAGTATAAGGGTATCGGGAGCGGGAGGGAGCACAGATACGCAGTATTTT. Its protein is CASSIRVSGAGGSTDTQYF.

The J gene is TRBJ1-3, the V gene TRBV28; D gene ambiguous. CDR1 MDHEN and CDR2 SYDVKM come from the germline V gene. CDR3 length equals 12 residues. V dropped 3 bases and J dropped 8 bases, with 8 bases sitting between them. The CDR3: CASSFSGYTIYF. CDR3 coding DNA: TGTGCCAGCAGTTTTTCTGGGTACACCATATATTTT.

The rearrangement links TRBV7-7 to TRBJ2-2; D remains unclear. The V gene lost 1 base and the J gene lost 3 bases, with 9 bases spanning the gap. This CDR3 spans 15 amino acids. The germline V gene encodes CDR1 SSHAT and CDR2 FNYEAQ (reference sequence). The CDR3, as DNA: TGTGCCAGCAGCTTAGAGGCCAGTCACACCGGGGAGCTGTTTTTT. Protein sequence: CASSLEASHTGELFF.

The V gene is TRBV2, the J gene TRBJ2-7; D uncertain. The CDR3 length is 15 residues. CDR1 is SNHLY and CDR2 is FYNNEI in the germline V gene. Trimming took 5 bases from V and 2 from J, leaving 16 bases between them. In nucleotides, the CDR3 is TGTGCCAGCAGTCGGACGTACTTGACGACCTACGAGCAGTACTTC. This sequence encodes CASSRTYLTTYEQYF. Drawing the rest from reference TRBV2 and TRBJ2-7, the complete variable domain is EPEVTQTPSHQVTQMGQEVILRCVPISNHLYFYWYRQILGQKVEFLVSFYNNEISEKSEIFDDQFSVERPDGSNFTLKIRSTKLEDSAMYFCASSRTYLTTYEQYFGPGTRLTVT.

The chain carries TRBV7-8 and TRBJ1-2; 12 bases are shared with TRBD1. The J segment lost 6 bases and the V segment lost 5 bases, leaving 4 bases of the junction unmatched. The CDR3 consists of 14 residues. CDR1 and CDR2 (germline): SGHVS, FQNEAQ. CDR3 sequence: CASSRDRGQDGYTF. For the CDR3, the DNA is TGTGCCAGCAGCCGGGACAGGGGGCAGGATGGCTACACCTTC.

This clone was picked up one time. This chain connects TRBV6-5 to TRBJ2-7; 10 bases agree with TRBD1. The germline V gene encodes CDR1 MNHEY and CDR2 SVGAGI. The CDR3 runs 15 residues. Trimming at V came to 6 bases and at J to 1 base, leaving 6 bases not matched to a gene. CDR3 sequence reads: CASRGPGQGSYEQYF. The CDR3 DNA is TGTGCCAGCAGGGGGCCGGGACAGGGGTCCTACGAGCAGTACTTC.

This clone appeared a single time. This chain uses TRBV11-1 with TRBJ1-5; D uncertain. V dropped 5 bases and J dropped 3 bases, with 8 bases sitting between them. Germline assignment: CDR1 SGHAT and CDR2 FQDESV (reference sequence). The CDR3 has 13 amino acids. The CDR3 coding sequence is TGTGCCAGCAGCCGGCCAAACAATCAGCCCCAGCATTTT. It specifies CASSRPNNQPQHF.

The genes are TRBV4-3 and TRBJ2-3; the D is unclear. CDR1 and CDR2 (germline): LGHNA, YSLEER. The V end was cut by 2 bases, the J end by 5 bases, with 17 bases between. This CDR3 has 16 residues. The CDR3 coding sequence is TGCGCCAGCAGCCAAAGCCCACCCCCAGGAGAAGATACGCAGTATTTT. Residues: CASSQSPPPGEDTQYF.

The chain is built from TRBV7-2 and TRBJ2-6; unclear D gene. The V and J ends lost 1 base and 0 bases respectively, with 7 bases between them. Germline V gene data show CDR1 as SGHTA and CDR2 as FQGNSA. The CDR3 contains 16 residues. CDR3 sequence reads: CASSLEPGSGANVLTF. The CDR3 nucleotides read TGTGCCAGCAGCTTAGAGCCAGGCTCTGGGGCCAACGTCCTGACTTTC.

The rearrangement uses TRBV4-1 and TRBJ2-7; the match to TRBD2 covers 7 bases. Germline CDR1 and CDR2: MGHRA and YSYEKL. V lost 0 bases and J lost 2; bases outside the gene matches: 7. This CDR3 region has 16 residues. CDR3 in DNA: TGCGCCAGCAGCCAAGAGGTAGCGGGTAGGACCTACGAGCAGTACTTC. Its translation: CASSQEVAGRTYEQYF.

The chain has TRBV29-1 and TRBJ2-1, with 7 positions matching TRBD2. V shed 2 bases and J 2 bases; nucleotides not matched to a gene: 9. Germline CDR1 SQVTM, CDR2 ANQGSEA. This CDR3 is built from 16 residues. CDR3 sequence: CSVESGGRDPYNEQFF. Written as DNA, the CDR3 is TGCAGCGTTGAATCTGGCGGGAGAGACCCCTACAATGAGCAGTTCTTC.

The count of this clone is one. The chain uses TRBV7-3 and TRBJ1-2, with 10 bases that match TRBD1. Germline V gives CDR1 SGHTA, CDR2 FQGTGA. V trimming: 5 bases; J trimming: 3 bases; junction bases outside the gene matches: 6. The CDR3 is 15 amino acids. CDR3: CASSPTGTGDYGYTF. The CDR3, as DNA: TGTGCCAGCAGCCCAACCGGGACAGGGGACTATGGCTACACCTTC. Full variable domain (outside the CDR3, taken from reference TRBV7-3 and TRBJ1-2): GAGVSQTPSNKVTEKGKYVELRCDPISGHTALYWYRQSLGQGPEFLIYFQGTGAADDSGLPNDRFFAVRPEGSVSTLKIQRTERGDSAVYLCASSPTGTGDYGYTFGSGTRLTVV.

The table lists this clone with a count of one. This chain uses TRBV7-2 with TRBJ2-1, with 8 nucleotides matching TRBD2. Looked up from germline, CDR1 is SGHTA and CDR2 is FQGNSA. V lost 2 bases, J lost 0 bases, and 9 bases stayed unmatched. The CDR3 has 18 amino acids. CDR3 nucleotide sequence: TGTGCCAGCAGCTTATGGGCTAGCGGGCTGAGCTCCTACAATGAGCAGTTCTTC. Amino acids: CASSLWASGLSSYNEQFF.

The chain recombines TRBV11-2 with TRBJ1-2, with D possibly TRBD1 on 5 matching bases. Germline V gives CDR1 SGHAT, CDR2 FQNNGV. Trimming left V 4 bases short and J 7 bases short, with 10 bases between. The CDR3 covers 12 residues. Written as DNA, the CDR3 is TGTGCCAGCAGCTCAGGGATTTCTGGCTACACCTTC. This encodes CASSSGISGYTF.